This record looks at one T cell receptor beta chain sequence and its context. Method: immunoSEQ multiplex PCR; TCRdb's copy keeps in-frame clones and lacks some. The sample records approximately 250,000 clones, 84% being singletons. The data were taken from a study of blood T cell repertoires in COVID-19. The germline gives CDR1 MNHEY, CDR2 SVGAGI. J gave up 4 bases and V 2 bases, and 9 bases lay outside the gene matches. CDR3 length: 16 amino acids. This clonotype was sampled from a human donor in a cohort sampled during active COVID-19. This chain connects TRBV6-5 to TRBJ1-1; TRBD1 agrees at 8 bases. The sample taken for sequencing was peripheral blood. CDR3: CASSYRHWTGITEAFF. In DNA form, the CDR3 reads TGTGCCAGCAGTTACCGACATTGGACAGGGATCACTGAAGCTTTCTTT.